These 19 T cell receptor beta chains were sequenced from one sample in a study of blood T cell repertoires in COVID-19 (dated by TCRdb to about 2020). The library was obtained by the immunoSEQ multiplex PCR assay. TCRdb's version of the immuneACCESS table is confined to in-frame rearrangements and falls short of the full clone set. An unresolved V gene accounts for under half of the shortfall where checked; the remainder is of unknown origin. The sample includes a few hundred thousand clones, with around 80% observed a single time. The ten largest clones take up over 7% of the sample. Sequencing input: peripheral blood. Source of these receptors: a woman in her 70s with acute or convalescent COVID-19.

The chain employs TRBV3-1 (or the pseudogene TRBV3-2) and TRBJ2-3; D possibly corresponds to TRBD2 (7 bases). V lost 1 base and J 6 bases, leaving 11 bases between the germline ends. CDR3 length: 14 residues. CDR1 is LGHDT and CDR2 is YNNKEL in the germline V gene (reference sequence). The CDR3 DNA reads as TGTGCCAGCAGCCAAGCGGGGGGCGATGATACGCAGTATTTT. Translating it yields CASSQAGGDDTQYF.

This clone was found a few times. The chain carries TRBV7-6 and TRBJ2-3, with TRBD2 identical over 10 bases. This CDR3 has 17 amino acids. Per germline, CDR1 SGHVS and CDR2 FNYEAQ. V dropped 2 bases and J dropped 0; count of bases not matched to a gene: 5. CDR3 protein: CASSLLAGARSTDTQYF. In DNA, the CDR3 is TGTGCCAGCAGCTTACTAGCGGGGGCCCGCAGCACAGATACGCAGTATTTT.

This chain connects TRBV7-2 to TRBJ2-4; 10 nucleotides line up with TRBD2. The CDR3 has 15 amino acids. The V segment lost 2 bases and the J segment 7 bases; nucleotides outside the gene matches: 5. Germline CDR1 and CDR2: SGHTA and FQGNSA. CDR3 residues: CASSLSGTSVNIQYF. In DNA, the CDR3 is TGTGCCAGCAGCTTATCGGGGACTAGCGTGAACATTCAGTACTTC.

CDR3 protein: CASSYSSPGQGINEQFF. The CDR3 DNA is TGTGCCAGCAGTTACTCTTCCCCGGGACAGGGAATCAATGAGCAGTTCTTC. V gene TRBV6-2 or TRBV6-3 combines with J gene TRBJ2-1; TRBD1 matches 9 bases. Losses at the gene ends were 0 bases for V and 6 bases for J; bases not matched to a gene: 9. Germline values: CDR1 MNHEY, CDR2 SVGEGT. The CDR3 loop spans 17 amino acids.

This chain's CDR3 is CAWSRGWGTEAFF. CDR3 sequence (DNA): TGTGCCTGGTCGCGGGGATGGGGCACTGAAGCTTTCTTT. This rearrangement joins TRBV30 to TRBJ1-1, with D unresolved. Deletions cut 5 bases from V and 4 bases from J, with 14 bases between. CDR3 size: 13 residues. Germline values: CDR1 GTSNPN, CDR2 SVGIG (reference sequence).

This chain links TRBV19 with TRBJ1-5; TRBD1 agrees at 8 bases. The junction had 4 bases not matched to a gene; V was cut back by 5 bases and J by 1 base. Per the germline V gene, CDR1 is LNHDA and CDR2 is SQIVND (reference sequence). This CDR3 has 15 amino acids. The CDR3 region has the DNA TGTGCCAGTAGTGTTCAGGGGGCAAGCAATCAGCCCCAGCATTTT. Protein product: CASSVQGASNQPQHF.

The chain employs TRBV5-1 and TRBJ2-7; D might be TRBD1 (6 bases). Trimming removed 8 bases from V and 0 bases from J, with 12 bases in between. The CDR3 spans 13 residues. Germline V gene data show CDR1 as SGHRS and CDR2 as YFSETQ. The CDR3 bases are TGCGCCAGTGCGCAGGGGAGCTCCTACGAGCAGTACTTC. Amino acids: CASAQGSSYEQYF.

The rearrangement links TRBV7-9 to TRBJ2-6; possible D gene TRBD2, 6 bases. V was shortened by 1 base and J by 0 bases, with 16 bases between the two germline ends. The germline CDR1 and CDR2 sequences are SEHNR and FQNEAQ (reference sequence). The CDR3 extends over 19 amino acids. The CDR3 DNA reads as TGTGCCAGCAGCTTAGTCTGGGTTAGCGGAAACTCTGGGGCCAACGTCCTGACTTTC. Translating gives CASSLVWVSGNSGANVLTF.

The genes are TRBV21-1 and TRBJ2-7; the D call of TRBD1 is as the table states it, not checked on the DNA. TRBV21-1 is tagged as a pseudogene. The CDR3 has 16 amino acids. In DNA, the CDR3 is TGTGCCAGCAGCTACCGGGACAGGGGGAGACCCTACGAGCAGTACGTC. The encoded protein is CASSYRDRGRPYEQYV.

The rearrangement joins TRBV2 to TRBJ1-5, with a tentative D call TRBD1 (5 bases). Trimming removed 8 bases at V and 0 bases at J, with 11 bases between. The germline CDR1 and CDR2 sequences are SNHLY and FYNNEI. This CDR3 is 14 amino acids long. The CDR3 reads CASGQAYSNQPQHF. Here the CDR3 DNA reads TGTGCCAGCGGACAAGCCTATAGCAATCAGCCCCAGCATTTT. The full variable domain, rest sourced from reference TRBV2 and TRBJ1-5, is EPEVTQTPSHQVTQMGQEVILRCVPISNHLYFYWYRQILGQKVEFLVSFYNNEISEKSEIFDDQFSVERPDGSNFTLKIRSTKLEDSAMYFCASGQAYSNQPQHFGDGTRLSIL.

The chain couples TRBV7-2 to TRBJ2-1; 12 positions agree with TRBD2. There are 15 residues in the CDR3. Germline trimming cut 1 base from V and 9 bases from J; bases unmatched to any gene: 4. Germline CDR1 is SGHTA and CDR2 is FQGNSA. The CDR3 DNA sequence: TGTGCCAGCAGCTTAGGACTAGCGGGGGCAGGTGAGCAGTTCTTC. Translated, it gives CASSLGLAGAGEQFF.

This clone was counted a few times. The J gene is TRBJ2-2, the V gene TRBV5-4; 9 bases map to TRBD2. J lost 4 bases, V lost 3 bases, and 10 bases had no gene match. Germline CDR1 reads SGHNT; CDR2 reads YYREEE (reference sequence). The CDR3 runs 17 residues. In nucleotides, the CDR3 is TGTGCCAGCAGCTCCGGGACTAGCTTAGGGGGCACCGGGGAGCTGTTTTTT. Encoded protein: CASSSGTSLGGTGELFF.

The rearrangement uses TRBV6-2 or TRBV6-3 and TRBJ1-1; a possible D gene is TRBD1 (6 bases). This CDR3 is 15 amino acids long. The germline V and J ends were trimmed by 2 bases and 4 bases, with 14 bases remaining between them. Germline V CDR1 and CDR2: MNHEY, SVGEGT. The chain's CDR3 is CASSYPRGAGTEAFF. The CDR3 nucleotides are TGTGCCAGCAGTTACCCCCGGGGGGCAGGCACTGAAGCTTTCTTT.

This sequence joins TRBV13 and TRBJ2-7; TRBD2 matches 9 bases. The CDR3 has 15 residues. In germline, CDR1 is PRHDT, CDR2 FYEKMQ (reference sequence). After removal of 1 base from V and 3 bases from J, the junction contained 4 bases not matched to a gene. The CDR3 bases are TGTGCCAGCAGCTTAGACGTAGCGGGGGTCTACGAGCAGTACTTC. The encoded protein is CASSLDVAGVYEQYF.

The chain recombines TRBV1 with TRBJ2-7; TRBD2 reflects the table's D call only, with no check against the DNA. TRBV1 is an annotated pseudogene. The CDR3 is made up of 18 amino acids. CDR3 in amino acids: CTSSQDLLAGGGDYEQYV. The CDR3 DNA is TGCACCAGCAGCCAAGATCTATTAGCGGGGGGAGGAGACTACGAGCAGTACGTC.

This sequence joins TRBV19 and TRBJ2-3; possibly TRBD2 for D (6 bases). V lost 5 bases to trimming and J lost 0 bases, with 12 bases between them. From germline, CDR1 is LNHDA and CDR2 SQIVND (reference sequence). The length of the CDR3 is 15 residues. The CDR3 DNA reads TGTGCCAGTAGTCCGGGGGACGCCAGCACAGATACGCAGTATTTT. Translating it yields CASSPGDASTDTQYF.

The rearrangement links TRBV7-9 to TRBJ2-7; 9 positions agree with TRBD2. V shed 9 bases, J shed 0 bases, and the junction held 3 bases outside the gene matches. The CDR3 consists of 13 residues. Germline V gene sequence: CDR1 SEHNR, CDR2 FQNEAQ (reference sequence). CDR3 sequence reads: CASVTSGSYEQYF. The DNA for the CDR3 is TGTGCCAGTGTGACTAGCGGCTCCTACGAGCAGTACTTC.

The sample holds one count of this clone. This chain joins TRBV9 and TRBJ2-7; the match to TRBD2 covers 9 bases. Germline values: CDR1 SGDLS, CDR2 YYNGEE. V shed 0 bases and J 2 bases; nucleotides not matched to a gene: 12. The CDR3 loop spans 18 amino acids. As DNA, the CDR3 is TGTGCCAGCAGCGTAGAGGCTAGCGGGGAACTAGGCACCTACGAGCAGTACGTC. Translating gives CASSVEASGELGTYEQYV.

The rearrangement joins TRBV6-5 to TRBJ1-3; 7 nucleotides line up with TRBD1. CDR1 and CDR2 (germline): MNHEY, SVGAGI. There are 14 residues in the CDR3. V was clipped by 6 bases and J by 4 bases; unmatched bases: 6. CDR3 residues: CASSRDRDGNTIYF. In nucleotides, the CDR3 is TGTGCCAGCAGCCGAGACAGGGACGGAAACACCATATATTTT.